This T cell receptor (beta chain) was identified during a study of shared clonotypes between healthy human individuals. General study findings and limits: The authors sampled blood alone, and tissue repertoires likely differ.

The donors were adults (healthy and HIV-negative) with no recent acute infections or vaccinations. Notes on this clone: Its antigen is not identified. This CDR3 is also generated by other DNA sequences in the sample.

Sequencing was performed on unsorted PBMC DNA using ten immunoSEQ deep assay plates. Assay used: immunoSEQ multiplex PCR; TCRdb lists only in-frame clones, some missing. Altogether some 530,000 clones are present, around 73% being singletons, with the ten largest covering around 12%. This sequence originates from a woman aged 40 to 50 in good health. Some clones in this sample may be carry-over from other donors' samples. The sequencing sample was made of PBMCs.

CDR3 protein: CASSPGTGRSGANVLTF. The CDR3 region has the DNA TGTGCCAGCTCACCCGGGACAGGGCGTTCGGGGGCCAACGTCCTGACTTTC. The chain links TRBV18 to TRBJ2-6, with 9 nucleotides matching TRBD1. The germline V gene encodes CDR1 KGHSH and CDR2 LQKENI. The CDR3 is 17 residues long. V lost 3 bases, J lost 4 bases, and 7 bases stayed unmatched.